The rows below give T cell receptor beta chains drawn from one sample of a study of cytomegalovirus exposure and HLA in healthy donors. Data came from immunoSEQ multiplex PCR; TCRdb stores just in-frame clones and leaves some out. In the table there are about 340,000 clones, roughly 85% of which are singletons. The sample comprised PBMCs. Receptors were obtained from a woman between 18 and 30 years old in good health and CMV-seronegative. The CDR3 runs from the conserved cysteine through the conserved F or W. D genes are given only for firm matches. Part of the rows lack a size; the others show once, few, many or a class for expanded clones.

v_call	clone_size	j_call	d_call	cdr3_nt	cdr3_aa
TRBV28	few	TRBJ1-5	TRBD1	TGTGCCAGCAGAAGTGACAGGGCGTACAATCAGCCCCAGCATTTT	CASRSDRAYNQPQHF
TRBV28	NA	TRBJ2-7	NA	TGTGCCAGCAGCCGGGGGTACGAGCAGTACTTC	CASSRGYEQYF
TRBV6-5	NA	TRBJ2-7	TRBD1	TGTGCCAGCAGCCTGGACAGGTCCTACGAGCAGTACTTC	CASSLDRSYEQYF
TRBV11-2	NA	TRBJ2-7	TRBD2	TGTGCCAGCAGCCTCAGTCAGACTAGCGCCTACGAGCAGTACTTC	CASSLSQTSAYEQYF
TRBV29-1	NA	TRBJ2-1	TRBD2	TGCAGCCCGAGCCCAGCGGGGGGAGCCATCAATGAGCAGTTCTTC	CSPSPAGGAINEQFF
TRBV6-5	NA	TRBJ1-5	NA	TGTGCCAGCAGTTACTCTGGGCCATATAGCAATCAGCCCCAGCATTTT	CASSYSGPYSNQPQHF
TRBV19	NA	TRBJ1-2	NA	TGTGCCAGTAGTATTGATAGGACTGCGGTCTATGGCTACACCTTC	CASSIDRTAVYGYTF
TRBV5-1	NA	TRBJ2-3	TRBD2	TGCGCCAGCAGCTTGGGCGGGAGTGGGGGACGCACAGATACGCAGTATTTT	CASSLGGSGGRTDTQYF
TRBV11-2	NA	TRBJ2-7	TRBD1	TGTGCCAGCAGCTCGACCTCCGACAGGGCCTTTTACGAGCAGTACTTC	CASSSTSDRAFYEQYF
TRBV18	NA	TRBJ2-3	TRBD1	TGCAAAATGAGGGGGACAGGGGGCATGAGCACAGATACGCAGTATTTT	CKMRGTGGMSTDTQYF
TRBV5-1	NA	TRBJ1-4	TRBD1	TGCGCCAGCAGCCCAGAGGGACAGGGCTATGAAAAACTGTTTTTT	CASSPEGQGYEKLFF
TRBV6-5	NA	TRBJ1-1	NA	TGTGCCAGCAGTTACGCCAGCGACGCTTTCTTT	CASSYASDAFF
TRBV5-1	once	TRBJ2-5	TRBD1	TGCGCCAGCAGCCAAGCCGGGACAGCCAGGGAGACCCAGTACTTC	CASSQAGTARETQYF
TRBV7-2	once	TRBJ2-1	TRBD2	TGTGCCAGCAGCTTAGTTTCACTAGCGGGAGGGCCCCACAATGAGCAGTTCTTC	CASSLVSLAGGPHNEQFF
TRBV27	once	TRBJ2-5	TRBD2	TGTGCCAGCAGTCCGGCTTGGGGACTAGCGGGAGGAGAGACCCAGTACTTC	CASSPAWGLAGGETQYF
TRBV29-1	NA	TRBJ2-1	TRBD2	TGCAGCGTTGTCGCTAGCGGGCATTCCTACAATGAGCAGTTCTTC	CSVVASGHSYNEQFF
TRBV23-1	NA	TRBJ2-1	NA	TGCGCCTTCCAAAATGAGCAGTTCTTC	CAFQNEQFF
TRBV5-8	once	TRBJ2-7	NA	TGTGCCAGCATTGCAGGTAGGGGGAGCTACGAGCAGTACTTC	CASIAGRGSYEQYF
TRBV29-1	NA	TRBJ2-1	TRBD1	TGCAGCGCTGATCCACAGGGGTCTTCCTACAATGAGCAGTTCTTC	CSADPQGSSYNEQFF
TRBV27	NA	TRBJ2-7	TRBD2	TGTGCCAGCAGTATGACTAGCGGGAGCTCCTACGAGCAGTACTTC	CASSMTSGSSYEQYF
TRBV10-3	few	TRBJ2-2	TRBD2	TGTGCCATCAGTGATATCCTAGCGGACACCGGGGAGCTGTTTTTT	CAISDILADTGELFF
TRBV14	NA	TRBJ2-7	NA	TGTGCCAGCAGCCAAGAAGGTAGCGGAGACCCCCAGTACTTC	CASSQEGSGDPQYF
TRBV12-5	NA	TRBJ2-1	TRBD2	TGTGCTAGTGGGCGGGGACTAGCGACGTACAATGAGCAGTTCTTC	CASGRGLATYNEQFF
TRBV6-1	NA	TRBJ2-7	NA	TGTGCCAGCAACCTACCGGGACAAACCTACGAGCAGTACTTC	CASNLPGQTYEQYF
TRBV4-3	NA	TRBJ1-1	NA	TGCGCCAGCAGCCAAGATTTACAGGAGCCCATGAACACTGAAGCTTTCTTT	CASSQDLQEPMNTEAFF
TRBV28	NA	TRBJ2-7	TRBD1	TGTGCCAGCGAACCTCTTTTGCAGGGGGCGCAATACGAGCAGTACTTC	CASEPLLQGAQYEQYF
TRBV6-5	NA	TRBJ2-5	NA	TGTGCCAGCAGTTACTCGCGGGCCCAAGAGACCCAGTACTTC	CASSYSRAQETQYF
TRBV6-6	NA	TRBJ2-7	NA	TGTGCCAGCAATCCCTCAGGTTACGAGCAGTACTTC	CASNPSGYEQYF
TRBV27	NA	TRBJ2-7	TRBD2	TGTGCCAGCAGCCCGGCTAAACTAGCGGGGCTCTACGAGCAGTACTTC	CASSPAKLAGLYEQYF
TRBV9	NA	TRBJ2-1	TRBD1	TGTGCCAGCAGCGTTTGGGGACAGGGGTCGGATGAGCAGTTCTTC	CASSVWGQGSDEQFF
TRBV10-3	once	TRBJ1-2	NA	TGTGCCATCAGTGATTCTGGGACTCCTAACTATGGCTACACCTTC	CAISDSGTPNYGYTF
TRBV27	NA	TRBJ2-7	TRBD1	TGTGCCAGCAGTTTATCTCCGTCAGGGGGCTCCTACGAGCAGTACTTC	CASSLSPSGGSYEQYF
TRBV29-1	NA	TRBJ1-2	TRBD1	TGCAGCGCCGGGACAGGGGCGGGCTATGGCTACACCTTC	CSAGTGAGYGYTF
TRBV29-1	NA	TRBJ2-4	TRBD1	TGCAGCGTTGCCGTGGGACAGGCTTTAGCCAAAAACATTCAGTACTTC	CSVAVGQALAKNIQYF
TRBV6-5	NA	TRBJ2-1	TRBD1	TGTGCCAGCAGTTACGTTGGGACAGGGCGATACAATGAGCAGTTCTTC	CASSYVGTGRYNEQFF
TRBV6-6	NA	TRBJ2-7	TRBD1	TGTGCCAGCAGTTATACCGGGACAGGGGTCCACGAGCAGTACTTC	CASSYTGTGVHEQYF
TRBV4-3	NA	TRBJ2-1	NA	TGCGCCAGCAGCATAACGCCGGCAGGGCCCAATGAGCAGTTCTTC	CASSITPAGPNEQFF
TRBV6-5	few	TRBJ2-5	NA	TGTGCCAGCAGTCCTACACAGGGATGGGAGACCCAGTACTTC	CASSPTQGWETQYF
TRBV29-1	once	TRBJ2-7	TRBD2	TGCAGCGTTGAAGATACGAACCCGGGGACTAGCTCCTACGAGCAGTACTTC	CSVEDTNPGTSSYEQYF
TRBV7-6	once	TRBJ2-1	NA	TGTGCCAGCAGCTTACGGCGGGATTACAATGAGCAGTTCTTC	CASSLRRDYNEQFF
TRBV27	NA	TRBJ1-1	TRBD1	TGTGCCAGCAACAGGGACAGGGAAGGAAACACTGAAGCTTTCTTT	CASNRDREGNTEAFF
TRBV29-1	NA	TRBJ1-1	NA	TGCAGCGCCCGTCAGGTGTTGAACACTGAAGCTTTCTTT	CSARQVLNTEAFF
TRBV6-5	NA	TRBJ1-4	NA	TGTGCCAGCGGCACCGCAACTAATGAAAAACTGTTTTTT	CASGTATNEKLFF
TRBV19	NA	TRBJ1-1	NA	TGTGCCAGTACGCCCCGTACAGACATGAACACTGAAGCTTTCTTT	CASTPRTDMNTEAFF
TRBV13	NA	TRBJ2-3	TRBD2	TGTGCCAGCAGCTTAGGGCTAGCGGGAGTTACAGATACGCAGTATTTT	CASSLGLAGVTDTQYF
TRBV6-1	NA	TRBJ2-5	NA	TGTGCCAGCAGTGAAGCGCTGAGTAGATTCCAAGAGACCCAGTACTTC	CASSEALSRFQETQYF
TRBV5-1	NA	TRBJ2-1	NA	TGCGCCAGCAGCAAAGGACTTCTCGTCGGTGAGCAGTTCTTC	CASSKGLLVGEQFF
TRBV27	NA	TRBJ2-1	NA	TGTGCCAGCAGCACGTCTGGGACACCATACAATGAGCAGTTCTTC	CASSTSGTPYNEQFF
TRBV14	NA	TRBJ1-1	NA	TGTGCCAGCAGCCATACTTACACTGAAGCTTTCTTT	CASSHTYTEAFF
TRBV7-3	NA	TRBJ2-1	TRBD2	TGTGCCAGCAGCCTCGGGGAGCGGGAGTTTTACAATGAGCAGTTCTTC	CASSLGEREFYNEQFF
TRBV11-2	NA	TRBJ1-2	TRBD1	TGTGCCAGCAGCCAGATGGCACAGGGGGGCGGCTATGGCTACACCTTC	CASSQMAQGGGYGYTF